This T cell receptor beta chain was sequenced during a study of identical twins. Broader study findings: The same donors were not followed; conclusions instead depended on cross-sectional statistical analysis.

As regards this clonotype: As yet, its antigen is unknown.

With template switching, a universal primer site was added, and the cDNA carried unique molecular identifiers. TCRdb re-derived calls from the 5' RACE reads in MiXCR, one entry per CDR3 protein. The table lists about 470,000 distinct CDR3 sequences, approximately 24% of them singletons. The germline gives CDR1 SGHAT, CDR2 FQNNGV. Trimming took 4 bases from V and 10 from J; bases not matched to a gene: 9. The CDR3 has 15 amino acids. The data were also submitted as part of a second study, on T cells expressing NK-cell markers. That paper states: Sorted CD3+CD56+NKG2C+, CD3+CD56+NKG2C- and CD3+CD56-NKG2C+ T-cell subsets were beta-chain profiled. It is unclear if expanded NKG2C-expressing clones target HCMV antigens.

The origin of this receptor is a woman aged 18-29 years in good health. The chain couples TRBV11-2 to TRBJ1-4; 10 bases align to TRBD1. The sample consisted of CD4+ T cells sorted from blood. The CDR3: CASSSPGQGTLKLFF. CDR3 DNA sequence: TGTGCCAGCAGCTCTCCGGGACAGGGGACTCTAAAACTGTTTTTT.